One TCR beta chain is described in this entry. Its antigen is not yet known. No base quality values were provided; no much bigger clone lies one nucleotide off. The immunoSEQ Assay, a bias-controlled multiplex PCR, was used to amplify TCRbeta CDR3 regions from genomic DNA. In the original analysis: Nucleated cell counts per sample were estimated from amplification of reference gene primers within the assay. Sequence reads were collapsed and filtered to measure the absolute abundance of every unique TCRbeta CDR3 rearrangement. For each sample, productive Simpson clonality was calculated by taking the square root of Simpson's diversity index across productive rearrangements. TCRdb limited this immuneACCESS table to in-frame rearrangements with V and J called. A share of clones is missing; checked studies link under half to unresolved V genes, and the rest is unexplained. V and J calls and clone size follow that table, whereas D and trimming were derived from the DNA. The sample table records over 90,000 clones; about nine tenths of these occur just once. The biggest ten clones account for roughly 5.6% of the sample.

One collaborating source in Seattle enrolled patients while the patients were actively infected and followed the patients over time throughout the course of disease. Collaborating institutions collected whole blood in K2EDTA tubes following their own protocols. For TCRbeta analysis, collaborators shipped samples as frozen whole blood, isolated PBMCs, or DNA extracted from either of those sample types. The data belong to a study of blood T cell repertoires in COVID-19 (dated by TCRdb to 2018 to 2021). With regard to the full study: Samples from collaborators originated in the United States, Italy and Spain and spanned both the acute and convalescent phases of COVID-19. Where available, HLA class I and class II types were obtained from metadata supplied by the sample provider rather than from assay-based typing. The prospective study material was composed of cDNA or gDNA derived from T cells, B-cell-depleted T cells, or PBMCs. Deeply sampled blood TCRbeta repertoires from subjects exposed to, actively infected with, or recovered from COVID-19 were included in the dataset. The repertoires were released in a freely available public database meant as a resource for research on the immune response to SARS-CoV-2. The samples were drawn from the first 160 participants of the ongoing ImmuneRACE study and from some 1,300 subjects provided by 6 global collaborators. A de-identified subject ID, COVID-19 status, age in years and sex were almost always included in the sample metadata. The investigation overall reported the following: How much clinical and demographic metadata was included differed by source and by participant, and the metadata was provided uncurated.

V is shortened by 3 bases, J by 0 bases, and the region joining them spans 3 bases. Via the germline V gene, CDR1 is SNHLY and CDR2 FYNNEI. The cysteine opens and the phenylalanine closes a CDR3 of 13 amino acids. Just the 39-base CDR3 DNA is kept, in frame starting at base 1. Specimen: peripheral blood. The V and J genes are TRBV2 and TRBJ1-3; no confident D gene assignment can be made. The TCR comes from a woman in her forties or fifties with COVID-19, enrolled during active disease. The sequenced DNA: TGTGCCAGCAGTGAGAGCTCTGGAAACACCATATATTTT. This codes for CASSESSGNTIYF.